A single sample gave rise to the 23 T cell receptor beta chains below, sequenced in a study of shared clonotypes between healthy human individuals (dated by TCRdb to about 2020). Libraries came from the immunoSEQ multiplex PCR assay. Not all clones reach the TCRdb copy of this immuneACCESS table, which keeps in-frame sequences only. Checked studies attribute under half of the gap to unresolved V genes and leave the rest unexplained. This sample holds about 1.9 million clones; 85% to 95% were observed only once. Approximately 1.6% of the sample is held by the ten biggest clonotypes. CD8 naive samples consisted of CD45RO-negative cells that were positively selected for CCR7, yielding a CD45RA+CCR7+ population without TemRA cells. Sequenced sample: naive CD8+ T cells from PBMCs. In light of the paper, this sample's cell subset or site label describes: CD45RA+CCR7+. The receptors come from a young man in good health. Some clones in this sample may be carry-over from other donors' samples.

The chain combines TRBV5-4 with TRBJ2-1, with a possible D match to TRBD1 (5 bases). The CDR3 is 14 residues long. In germline, CDR1 is SGHNT, CDR2 YYREEE (reference sequence). V was clipped by 1 base and J by 3 bases, with 8 bases between them. CDR3 sequence reads: CASSLKGDYNEQFF. The DNA for the CDR3 is TGTGCCAGCAGCTTGAAAGGGGACTACAATGAGCAGTTCTTC. Using reference TRBV5-4 and TRBJ2-1 for the parts outside the CDR3, the full variable domain is ETGVTQSPTHLIKTRGQQVTLRCSSQSGHNTVSWYQQALGQGPQFIFQYYREEENGRGNFPPRFSGLQFPNYSSELNVNALELDDSALYLCASSLKGDYNEQFFGPGTRLTVL.

The J gene is TRBJ1-2, the V gene TRBV7-2; D is unclear. Trimming pared 1 base from V and 5 bases from J, leaving 8 bases between. CDR1 and CDR2 (germline): SGHTA, FQGNSA. This CDR3 has 13 residues. Here the CDR3 reads CASSLVGSYGYTF. The DNA of the CDR3 is TGTGCCAGCAGCTTAGTGGGATCGTATGGCTACACCTTC.

V is TRBV5-1 and J is TRBJ2-3, with D perhaps matching TRBD2 (6 bases). CDR1 SGHRS and CDR2 YFSETQ come from the germline V gene. The CDR3 loop spans 16 amino acids. Trimming stripped 1 base from V and 6 bases from J, with 18 bases between. CDR3 DNA sequence: TGCGCCAGCAGCTTGAGACTAGAAGTATTCTCGGATACGCAGTATTTT. The encoded protein is CASSLRLEVFSDTQYF.

The chain links TRBV4-1 to TRBJ2-1, with 12 nucleotides matching TRBD2. Germline V gives CDR1 MGHRA, CDR2 YSYEKL. The CDR3 length is 16 residues. The trim removed 3 bases at V and 5 bases at J, leaving 5 bases unmatched. The CDR3 DNA reads as TGCGCCAGCAGCCATCTACTAGCGGGAGGTAACAATGAGCAGTTCTTC. It encodes CASSHLLAGGNNEQFF.

The chain couples TRBV18 to TRBJ2-7, with TRBD1 matching over 7 bases. From germline, CDR1 is KGHSH and CDR2 LQKENI. V lost 0 bases and J lost 3; bases outside the gene matches: 8. The CDR3 length is 16 residues. CDR3 loop: CASSPPGVGGIYEQYF. The CDR3 region has the DNA TGTGCCAGCTCACCACCCGGAGTAGGGGGCATCTACGAGCAGTACTTC.

The rearrangement joins TRBV13 to TRBJ1-1; D unresolved. The CDR3 consists of 14 residues. The germline V gene encodes CDR1 PRHDT and CDR2 FYEKMQ (reference sequence). The ends were cut back, 4 bases at V and 1 base at J, with 10 bases in the middle. CDR3 nucleotides: TGTGCCAGCAGCTCCGTTGGGGAGAACACTGAAGCTTTCTTT. Translation: CASSSVGENTEAFF.

The chain combines TRBV27 with TRBJ2-7, with 8 bases identical to TRBD1. Germline CDR1 MNHEY, CDR2 SMNVEV (reference sequence). After removal of 7 bases from V and 0 bases from J, the junction contained 11 bases not matched to a gene. The CDR3 extends over 16 amino acids. This chain's CDR3 is CASTSPSRGPSYEQYF. The CDR3 DNA reads as TGTGCCAGCACCTCTCCTAGCAGGGGGCCCTCCTACGAGCAGTACTTC.

The genes are TRBV18 and TRBJ2-4; TRBD1 is a possible D gene (5 bases). This CDR3 spans 14 amino acids. Germline assignment: CDR1 KGHSH and CDR2 LQKENI. Trimming pared 1 base from V and 2 bases from J, leaving 6 bases between. CDR3 amino acids: CASSPQGSKNIQYF. The DNA of the CDR3 is TGTGCCAGCTCACCACAGGGGTCCAAAAACATTCAGTACTTC.

The chain uses TRBV13 and TRBJ1-1, with a tentative D call TRBD1 (6 bases). Germline V gene lookup returns CDR1 PRHDT and CDR2 FYEKMQ (reference sequence). This CDR3 region has 22 residues. The V and J ends lost 1 base and 3 bases respectively, with 33 bases between them. The chain's CDR3 is CASSLEWSGVRDTRDLDTEAFF. The DNA for the CDR3 is TGTGCCAGCAGCTTAGAGTGGTCCGGAGTCCGGGACACCCGTGATTTGGACACTGAAGCTTTCTTT.

The chain uses TRBV4-1 and TRBJ2-1, with D possibly called TRBD1 or TRBD2 (7 bases each). Germline CDR1 is MGHRA and CDR2 is YSYEKL. Between the trimmed V and J ends, which lost 7 bases and 5 bases, there was a span of 18 bases. The CDR3 is 15 residues long. The CDR3 region has the DNA TGCGCCAGCACCCAGGGGGGGGGCGGAGACAATGAGCAGTTCTTC. Translated: CASTQGGGGDNEQFF.

Turning to this clone: A read error is likely here: a far larger clone is one base away. The V gene is TRBV7-3, the J gene TRBJ1-2; 7 bases are a match to TRBD1. The CDR3 runs 13 residues. CDR1 is SGHTA and CDR2 is FQGTGA in the germline V gene. With V trimmed by 3 bases and J by 2 bases, 0 bases remained unmatched. The CDR3 protein is CASSLGQNYGYTF. Here the CDR3 DNA reads TGTGCCAGCAGCTTGGGACAGAACTATGGCTACACCTTC.

The chain links TRBV7-9 to TRBJ2-5; the D gene could be TRBD1 or TRBD2 (5 bases each). There are 12 residues in the CDR3. V was cut by 4 bases and J by 5 bases, with 8 bases left in between. Looked up from germline, CDR1 is SEHNR and CDR2 is FQNEAQ (reference sequence). The CDR3 DNA reads TGTGCCAGCAGCTGGGACGGGGAGACCCAGTACTTC. Protein: CASSWDGETQYF.

CDR3 sequence: CASSRTAYEQYF. The CDR3 DNA reads as TGTGCCAGCAGCAGGACAGCTTACGAGCAGTACTTC. V usage is TRBV5-6 and J usage is TRBJ2-7; D possibly corresponds to TRBD1 (6 bases). The CDR3 loop spans 12 amino acids. V was cut by 4 bases and J by 4 bases, with 9 bases left in between. The germline V gene has CDR1 SGHDT and CDR2 YYEEEE.

Here the CDR3 reads CATRRGGSYEQYF. The DNA for the CDR3 is TGTGCCACCCGGAGGGGGGGGTCCTACGAGCAGTACTTC. The chain combines TRBV7-9 with TRBJ2-7; maybe TRBD2 (7 bases). Germline CDR1 reads SEHNR; CDR2 reads FQNEAQ (reference sequence). The CDR3 is made up of 13 amino acids. V was shortened by 10 bases and J by 1 base, with 14 bases between the two germline ends.

The chain uses TRBV9 and TRBJ1-1, with 8 bases lining up with TRBD1. Per the germline V gene, CDR1 is SGDLS and CDR2 is YYNGEE. J lost 5 bases, V lost 0 bases, and 9 bases had no gene match. This CDR3 comprises 16 residues. Written as DNA, the CDR3 is TGTGCCAGCAGCGTAGGAGGACAGGGAGATCGAACTGAAGCTTTCTTT. Translation gives CASSVGGQGDRTEAFF.

The count of this clone is one. This chain joins TRBV29-1 and TRBJ2-3; 13 bases agree with TRBD2. CDR3 length: 15 amino acids. Germline V gives CDR1 SQVTM, CDR2 ANQGSEA. The ends lost 5 bases at V and 4 bases at J; junction bases unmatched: 6. In DNA form, the CDR3 reads TGCAGCGTTCAAAGGACTAGCGGGAGCGCAGATACGCAGTATTTT. Protein: CSVQRTSGSADTQYF.

The gene calls are TRBV29-1 and TRBJ1-2; possible D gene TRBD1, 6 bases. The V end was cut by 7 bases, the J end by 0 bases, with 18 bases between. CDR1 is SQVTM, CDR2 ANQGSEA, per germline. The CDR3 contains 15 residues. The CDR3 bases are TGCAGCGCCGAGGTCCGGGGGCAATCTAACTATGGCTACACCTTC. Residues: CSAEVRGQSNYGYTF.

About this clone itself: Other nucleotide sequences from this sample produce the same CDR3. V is TRBV19 and J is TRBJ1-5; 9 bases align to TRBD1. The V gene's germline CDR1 is LNHDA and CDR2 SQIVND (reference sequence). This CDR3 region has 12 residues. Unmatched junction bases numbered 3, after V lost 11 bases and J lost 4 bases. The CDR3 DNA sequence: TGTGCCTCCGGGACAGGGAATCAGCCCCAGCATTTT. This codes for CASGTGNQPQHF.

This chain links TRBV28 with TRBJ2-7; maybe TRBD2 (6 bases). CDR3 length: 14 amino acids. The V end was cut by 5 bases, the J end by 3 bases, with 14 bases between. CDR1 is MDHEN, CDR2 SYDVKM, per germline. CDR3 nucleotides: TGTGCCAGCAGTCAGACGAGGGGAGGCTACGAGCAGTACTTC. It specifies CASSQTRGGYEQYF.

The chain combines TRBV15 with TRBJ2-2, with TRBD1 matching 9 bases. J was trimmed by 6 bases and V by 10 bases; bases with no gene match: 9. CDR1 is LNHNV and CDR2 is YYDKDF in the germline V gene (reference sequence). CDR3 length equals 14 residues. CDR3 amino acids: CASAGQGFPGELFF. In DNA form, the CDR3 reads TGTGCCAGCGCGGGACAGGGTTTCCCCGGGGAGCTGTTTTTT.

The CDR3 protein is CATSRDREAYEQYF. The CDR3 region has the DNA TGTGCCACCAGCAGAGATCGGGAGGCCTACGAGCAGTACTTC. The chain carries TRBV15 and TRBJ2-7; 7 nucleotides align to TRBD2. Trimming at V came to 0 bases and at J to 2 bases, leaving 1 base not matched to a gene. The CDR3 has 14 residues. Germline values: CDR1 LNHNV, CDR2 YYDKDF (reference sequence).

The V and J genes are TRBV27 and TRBJ1-1; D is undetermined. V lost 5 bases to trimming and J lost 0 bases, with 16 bases between them. In germline, CDR1 is MNHEY, CDR2 SMNVEV (reference sequence). The CDR3 loop spans 16 amino acids. CDR3 DNA: TGTGCCAGCAGTACCTTTACCTTAGGCATGAACACTGAAGCTTTCTTT. Its translation: CASSTFTLGMNTEAFF.

The V call is TRBV15, the J call TRBJ1-2; D is unclear. The V gene lost 5 bases and the J gene lost 5 bases, with 12 bases spanning the gap. CDR3 length equals 13 residues. The germline CDR1 and CDR2 sequences are LNHNV and YYDKDF (reference sequence). The CDR3 DNA is TGTGCCACCAGCGGTTCGATTACGTATGGCTACACCTTC. Amino acid sequence: CATSGSITYGYTF.